Listed below are T cell receptor beta chains from one sample, sequenced in a study of T-cell memory formation after mild COVID-19. TCRdb used MiXCR to reprocess the 5' RACE reads, holding one entry per CDR3 protein. The table lists approximately 12,000 distinct CDR3 sequences, 13% to 15% of them singletons. The sequencing sample was made of PBMCs or a T cell subset sorted from them (not recorded which). The origin of the receptors is a man younger than 35 who had mild COVID-19 (a few samples of this study predate the infection). Cell type and time point are not known. Each CDR3 is given with its conserved first and last residue. A D gene is named only where the DNA matches it firmly. Clone size is given for some rows only: seen once, a few or many times, or a class if the clone is expanded.

abundance: many
v_gene: TRBV7-2
j_gene: TRBJ1-4
d_gene: -
len: 11
CDR3aa: CARRGSEKLFF
CDR3nt: TGTGCCAGGCGGGGTAGTGAAAAACTGTTTTTT

abundance: many
v_gene: TRBV10-3
j_gene: TRBJ2-6
d_gene: TRBD1
len: 19
CDR3aa: CASKGGQGASLSGANVLTF
CDR3nt: TGTGCCTCCAAGGGGGGACAGGGGGCCTCTCTATCTGGGGCCAACGTCCTGACTTTC

abundance: many
v_gene: TRBV5-1
j_gene: TRBJ2-1
d_gene: -
len: 15
CDR3aa: CASSPRGPPYNEQFF
CDR3nt: TGCGCCAGCAGCCCGCGGGGGCCTCCCTACAATGAGCAGTTCTTC

abundance: many
v_gene: TRBV6-5
j_gene: TRBJ2-1
d_gene: -
len: 15
CDR3aa: CASSQAPGFVDEQFF
CDR3nt: TGTGCCAGCAGTCAAGCCCCCGGGTTCGTCGATGAGCAGTTCTTC

abundance: -
v_gene: TRBV5-1
j_gene: TRBJ1-1
d_gene: TRBD1
len: 13
CDR3aa: CASSDRVNTEAFF
CDR3nt: TGCGCCAGCTCCGACAGGGTGAACACTGAAGCTTTCTTT

abundance: few
v_gene: TRBV12-3/TRBV12-4
j_gene: TRBJ1-4
d_gene: -
len: 13
CDR3aa: CASRYRFNEKLFF
CDR3nt: TGTGCCAGCAGGTACAGGTTTAATGAAAAACTGTTTTTT

abundance: many
v_gene: TRBV18
j_gene: TRBJ2-1
d_gene: -
len: 16
CDR3aa: CASSPTGVSSYNEQFF
CDR3nt: TGTGCCAGCTCACCAACCGGAGTTAGCTCCTACAATGAGCAGTTCTTC

abundance: medium-sized
v_gene: TRBV4-1
j_gene: TRBJ2-2
d_gene: -
len: 15
CDR3aa: CASSQDSGGAGELFF
CDR3nt: TGCGCCAGCAGCCAAGACAGTGGTGGGGCCGGGGAGCTGTTTTTT

abundance: -
v_gene: TRBV20-1
j_gene: TRBJ1-1
d_gene: TRBD1
len: 16
CDR3aa: CSAWDRGSSPNTEAFF
CDR3nt: TGCAGTGCGTGGGACAGGGGATCTTCTCCGAACACTGAAGCTTTCTTT

abundance: many
v_gene: TRBV15
j_gene: TRBJ1-1
d_gene: -
len: 13
CDR3aa: CATSRVLNTEAFF
CDR3nt: TGTGCCACCAGCAGAGTACTGAACACTGAAGCTTTCTTT

abundance: -
v_gene: TRBV3-1
j_gene: TRBJ2-1
d_gene: -
len: 16
CDR3aa: CASSSPPRLHYNEQFF
CDR3nt: TGTGCCAGCAGCTCCCCTCCACGCCTCCACTACAATGAGCAGTTCTTC

abundance: many
v_gene: TRBV11-2
j_gene: TRBJ1-2
d_gene: TRBD1
len: 16
CDR3aa: CASSYHRTGKNYGYTF
CDR3nt: TGTGCCAGCAGCTACCACCGGACAGGGAAGAACTATGGCTACACCTTC

abundance: many
v_gene: TRBV6-5
j_gene: TRBJ2-5
d_gene: -
len: 14
CDR3aa: CASSYGAGLETQYF
CDR3nt: TGTGCCAGCAGTTACGGCGCGGGGCTGGAGACCCAGTACTTC

abundance: few
v_gene: TRBV6-5
j_gene: TRBJ2-3
d_gene: -
len: 14
CDR3aa: CASRLGGGSDTQYF
CDR3nt: TGTGCCAGCAGGCTAGGGGGGGGGTCAGATACGCAGTATTTT

abundance: many
v_gene: TRBV7-9
j_gene: TRBJ2-2
d_gene: -
len: 12
CDR3aa: CASQSWAGELFF
CDR3nt: TGTGCCAGCCAGTCGTGGGCGGGAGAGCTGTTTTTT

abundance: many
v_gene: TRBV9
j_gene: TRBJ2-4
d_gene: TRBD1
len: 13
CDR3aa: CASNRGTENIQYF
CDR3nt: TGTGCCAGTAACCGAGGGACAGAAAACATTCAGTACTTC

abundance: -
v_gene: TRBV6-2/TRBV6-3
j_gene: TRBJ2-1
d_gene: -
len: 13
CDR3aa: CASSSESYNEQFF
CDR3nt: TGTGCCAGCAGTAGTGAGTCCTACAATGAGCAGTTCTTC

abundance: few
v_gene: TRBV19
j_gene: TRBJ1-1
d_gene: -
len: 13
CDR3aa: CASRTGWATEAFF
CDR3nt: TGTGCCAGTAGGACGGGGTGGGCGACTGAAGCTTTCTTT

abundance: many
v_gene: TRBV20-1
j_gene: TRBJ2-5
d_gene: TRBD2
len: 13
CDR3aa: CSARGGGEETQYF
CDR3nt: TGCAGTGCTAGAGGCGGGGGGGAAGAGACCCAGTACTTC

abundance: -
v_gene: TRBV7-2
j_gene: TRBJ2-7
d_gene: TRBD1
len: 14
CDR3aa: CASSWTGGSYEQYF
CDR3nt: TGTGCCAGCAGCTGGACAGGGGGAAGCTACGAGCAGTACTTC

abundance: medium-sized
v_gene: TRBV4-1
j_gene: TRBJ1-5
d_gene: -
len: 15
CDR3aa: CASSQVADENQPQHF
CDR3nt: TGCGCCAGCAGCCAAGTAGCGGACGAAAATCAGCCCCAGCATTTT

abundance: many
v_gene: TRBV5-1
j_gene: TRBJ2-5
d_gene: -
len: 12
CDR3aa: CASSLEDQTQYF
CDR3nt: TGCGCCAGCAGCTTGGAGGACCAGACCCAGTACTTC

abundance: many
v_gene: TRBV5-4
j_gene: TRBJ2-3
d_gene: TRBD2
len: 13
CDR3aa: CASSLEGLAVEYF
CDR3nt: TGTGCCAGCAGCTTGGAGGGACTAGCGGTGGAGTATTTT

abundance: many
v_gene: TRBV12-3/TRBV12-4
j_gene: TRBJ2-3
d_gene: TRBD2
len: 15
CDR3aa: CASTSGGTSTDTQYF
CDR3nt: TGTGCCAGCACTAGCGGGGGGACCAGCACAGATACGCAGTATTTT

abundance: many
v_gene: TRBV6-5
j_gene: TRBJ2-7
d_gene: -
len: 13
CDR3aa: CASSPDSAYEQYF
CDR3nt: TGTGCCAGCAGTCCGGACTCAGCCTACGAGCAGTACTTC

abundance: many
v_gene: TRBV4-2
j_gene: TRBJ2-1
d_gene: TRBD2
len: 21
CDR3aa: CASSHRDGTSGGSAFYNEQFF
CDR3nt: TGTGCCAGCAGCCACAGAGACGGGACTAGCGGGGGCTCTGCCTTCTACAATGAGCAGTTCTTC

abundance: many
v_gene: TRBV7-6
j_gene: TRBJ1-2
d_gene: -
len: 15
CDR3aa: CASSSLGGRFKSYTF
CDR3nt: TGTGCCAGCAGCTCACTAGGCGGACGCTTCAAGAGCTACACCTTC

abundance: many
v_gene: TRBV6-5
j_gene: TRBJ1-1
d_gene: -
len: 13
CDR3aa: CASTLGRNTEAFF
CDR3nt: TGTGCCAGCACCCTGGGGAGGAACACTGAAGCTTTCTTT

abundance: few
v_gene: TRBV7-9
j_gene: TRBJ2-1
d_gene: TRBD2
len: 16
CDR3aa: CASSLDIAGRHNEQFF
CDR3nt: TGTGCCAGCAGCTTAGATATAGCGGGGAGACACAATGAGCAGTTCTTC

abundance: few
v_gene: TRBV20-1
j_gene: TRBJ1-5
d_gene: -
len: 12
CDR3aa: CSARVVGQPQHF
CDR3nt: TGCAGTGCAAGAGTTGTGGGGCAGCCCCAGCATTTT